The sample holds many counts of the clone carrying this T cell receptor (beta chain). Its antigen is not known. RNA served as the template for amplifying TCR beta CDR3 regions. HTBI primers served in a first-round RT-PCR, which a second-round multiplex PCR followed. TCRdb ran MiXCR on the multiplex PCR reads and lists one entry per CDR3 protein. The sample yields under 250,000 distinct CDR3 sequences, 20% to 25% seen once. This record belongs to a study of Graves' ophthalmopathy and Graves' hyperthyroidism. Points from the study as a whole: The blood repertoire also included most expanded thyroid clonotypes above 0.001 frequency.

The sample was peripheral blood. This clonotype was sampled from a woman between 50 and 59 years old with Graves' ophthalmopathy.

CDR3 DNA: TGTGCCAGCAGTTTATTTCCCTACCAAGAGACCCAGTACTTC. Protein product: CASSLFPYQETQYF. The chain recombines TRBV27 with TRBJ2-5; no clear D. Germline CDR1 and CDR2: MNHEY and SMNVEV (reference sequence). The V gene lost 1 base and the J gene lost 0 bases, with 6 bases spanning the gap. CDR3 length equals 14 residues.